These T cell receptor beta chains were read from a single sample in a study of blood T cell repertoires in COVID-19. Sequencing was performed with immunoSEQ multiplex PCR; in TCRdb, only in-frame clones are kept and a portion is missing. The sample comprises roughly 300,000 clones, around nine tenths of which are singletons, and under 6% rests with the top ten. The sample comprised PBMCs or T cells enriched from blood (not recorded which). These receptors came from a woman in her thirties who had recovered from COVID-19. CDR3s include the opening cysteine and the closing phenylalanine or tryptophan. Fields, in order: clone size, D gene, V gene, J gene, CDR3 protein, CDR3 DNA. D genes are given only for firm matches. Size is omitted from some rows. Given values are once, few, many or a class for expanded clones.

clone size: .
D gene: .
V gene: TRBV30
J gene: TRBJ1-2
CDR3 protein: CAWRASPGLIYGYTF
CDR3 DNA: TGTGCCTGGAGGGCGAGTCCGGGTCTCATCTATGGCTACACCTTC

clone size: .
D gene: .
V gene: TRBV7-2
J gene: TRBJ1-1
CDR3 protein: CASSHGPGRTEAFF
CDR3 DNA: TGTGCCAGCAGCCATGGCCCGGGGAGGACTGAAGCTTTCTTT

clone size: .
D gene: TRBD2
V gene: TRBV30
J gene: TRBJ2-3
CDR3 protein: CAWTAGGPADTQYF
CDR3 DNA: TGTGCCTGGACGGCGGGGGGGCCAGCAGATACGCAGTATTTT

clone size: .
D gene: TRBD2
V gene: TRBV6-1
J gene: TRBJ2-7
CDR3 protein: CASSEQGGASYEQYF
CDR3 DNA: TGTGCCAGCAGTGAACAGGGAGGGGCCTCCTACGAGCAGTACTTC

clone size: .
D gene: .
V gene: TRBV3-1/TRBV3-2
J gene: TRBJ2-2
CDR3 protein: CASSQPLGATGELFF
CDR3 DNA: TGTGCCAGCAGCCAACCCCTAGGGGCCACCGGGGAGCTGTTTTTT

clone size: .
D gene: .
V gene: TRBV19
J gene: TRBJ2-2
CDR3 protein: CASSHKFGTGELFF
CDR3 DNA: TGTGCCAGTAGCCACAAATTCGGGACCGGGGAGCTGTTTTTT

clone size: .
D gene: .
V gene: TRBV18
J gene: TRBJ2-2
CDR3 protein: CASSPRGTEYTGELFF
CDR3 DNA: TGTGCCAGCTCACCCCGCGGGACAGAGTACACCGGGGAGCTGTTTTTT

clone size: .
D gene: TRBD1
V gene: TRBV7-9
J gene: TRBJ1-2
CDR3 protein: CASTSRQGTYGYTF
CDR3 DNA: TGTGCCAGCACCTCGAGACAGGGAACCTATGGCTACACCTTC

clone size: .
D gene: .
V gene: TRBV11-2
J gene: TRBJ1-4
CDR3 protein: CASSETDGDNEKLFF
CDR3 DNA: TGTGCCAGCAGCGAAACTGACGGAGATAATGAAAAACTGTTTTTT

clone size: .
D gene: TRBD1
V gene: TRBV18
J gene: TRBJ2-7
CDR3 protein: CASSPLPPGTGGYEQYF
CDR3 DNA: TGTGCCAGCTCACCTCTCCCCCCAGGGACAGGGGGCTACGAGCAGTACTTC

clone size: .
D gene: TRBD1
V gene: TRBV11-1
J gene: TRBJ2-2
CDR3 protein: CASSFDRVTGELFF
CDR3 DNA: TGTGCCAGCAGCTTCGACAGGGTCACCGGGGAGCTGTTTTTT

clone size: .
D gene: .
V gene: TRBV7-3
J gene: TRBJ2-5
CDR3 protein: CASSHQGGTQYF
CDR3 DNA: TGTGCCAGCAGCCACCAGGGGGGGACCCAGTACTTC

clone size: .
D gene: .
V gene: TRBV7-9
J gene: TRBJ1-1
CDR3 protein: CASTSGGTEAFF
CDR3 DNA: TGTGCCAGCACCTCGGGGGGGACTGAAGCTTTCTTT

clone size: few
D gene: .
V gene: TRBV3-1/TRBV3-2
J gene: TRBJ1-2
CDR3 protein: CASSQTGGYTF
CDR3 DNA: TGTGCCAGCAGCCAGACGGGTGGCTACACCTTC

clone size: few
D gene: .
V gene: TRBV29-1
J gene: TRBJ1-5
CDR3 protein: CSVVLTAGVNQPQHF
CDR3 DNA: TGCAGCGTTGTGTTAACTGCTGGAGTCAATCAGCCCCAGCATTTT

clone size: few
D gene: TRBD1
V gene: TRBV5-1
J gene: TRBJ1-6
CDR3 protein: CASSLEGQGASPLHF
CDR3 DNA: TGCGCCAGCAGCTTGGAGGGGCAGGGGGCTTCACCCCTCCACTTT

clone size: .
D gene: .
V gene: TRBV30
J gene: TRBJ1-2
CDR3 protein: CAWSVVGAGSTF
CDR3 DNA: .

clone size: .
D gene: TRBD1
V gene: TRBV6-5
J gene: TRBJ1-2
CDR3 protein: CASRGTVYGYTF
CDR3 DNA: TGTGCCAGCAGGGGGACAGTCTATGGCTACACCTTC

clone size: .
D gene: TRBD1
V gene: TRBV9
J gene: TRBJ1-3
CDR3 protein: CASSSRTGGTGNTIYF
CDR3 DNA: TGTGCCAGCAGCTCCCGGACAGGGGGCACGGGAAACACCATATATTTT

clone size: .
D gene: TRBD1
V gene: TRBV7-3
J gene: TRBJ1-1
CDR3 protein: CASSLDRGVEAFF
CDR3 DNA: TGTGCCAGCAGCCTGGACAGGGGAGTTGAAGCTTTCTTT

clone size: once
D gene: .
V gene: TRBV19
J gene: TRBJ1-1
CDR3 protein: CASSIAGRANTEAFF
CDR3 DNA: TGTGCCAGTAGTATAGCGGGCAGGGCGAACACTGAAGCTTTCTTT

clone size: .
D gene: TRBD1
V gene: TRBV18
J gene: TRBJ2-2
CDR3 protein: CASSGQGAGTGELFF
CDR3 DNA: TGTGCCAGCTCAGGACAGGGGGCCGGCACCGGGGAGCTGTTTTTT

clone size: .
D gene: .
V gene: TRBV2
J gene: TRBJ1-2
CDR3 protein: CASSPAGLVSGYGYTF
CDR3 DNA: TGTGCCAGCAGTCCTGCAGGGCTTGTATCGGGTTATGGCTACACCTTC

clone size: .
D gene: .
V gene: TRBV6-5
J gene: TRBJ2-3
CDR3 protein: CASRRTSGTDTQYF
CDR3 DNA: TGTGCCAGCAGACGAACTAGTGGCACAGATACGCAGTATTTT

clone size: .
D gene: .
V gene: TRBV9
J gene: TRBJ1-4
CDR3 protein: CASSSKRGFGEKLFF
CDR3 DNA: TGTGCCAGCAGCTCGAAAAGGGGTTTTGGTGAAAAACTGTTTTTT

clone size: .
D gene: TRBD1
V gene: TRBV18
J gene: TRBJ1-6
CDR3 protein: CASGQGAENSPLHF
CDR3 DNA: TGTGCCAGCGGACAGGGGGCAGAGAATTCACCCCTCCACTTT

clone size: few
D gene: TRBD1
V gene: TRBV7-3
J gene: TRBJ2-1
CDR3 protein: CASSLGQGSYNEQFF
CDR3 DNA: TGTGCCAGCAGCTTAGGACAGGGAAGCTACAATGAGCAGTTCTTC

clone size: .
D gene: .
V gene: TRBV9
J gene: TRBJ1-4
CDR3 protein: CASSVALGQGEKLFF
CDR3 DNA: TGTGCCAGCAGCGTAGCGTTGGGACAAGGGGAAAAACTGTTTTTT

clone size: once
D gene: TRBD1
V gene: TRBV18
J gene: TRBJ1-2
CDR3 protein: CASSPLDRSDGYTF
CDR3 DNA: TGTGCCAGCTCACCACTGGACAGGTCAGATGGCTACACCTTC

clone size: .
D gene: TRBD1
V gene: TRBV7-6
J gene: TRBJ2-7
CDR3 protein: CASSLVGDRGTYEQYF
CDR3 DNA: TGTGCCAGCAGCTTAGTAGGGGACAGGGGGACCTACGAGCAGTACTTC

clone size: .
D gene: TRBD2
V gene: TRBV3-1/TRBV3-2
J gene: TRBJ2-3
CDR3 protein: CASSQDRLAGGYTQYF
CDR3 DNA: TGTGCCAGCAGCCAAGATAGGCTAGCGGGGGGGTATACGCAGTATTTT

clone size: .
D gene: .
V gene: TRBV5-1
J gene: TRBJ1-2
CDR3 protein: CASSLAGGGYGYTF
CDR3 DNA: TGCGCCAGCAGCTTGGCGGGAGGGGGCTATGGCTACACCTTC

clone size: .
D gene: .
V gene: TRBV3-1/TRBV3-2
J gene: TRBJ1-4
CDR3 protein: CASSPSQGLIGLFF
CDR3 DNA: TGTGCCAGCAGCCCATCACAGGGTTTGATAGGACTGTTTTTT

clone size: .
D gene: TRBD1
V gene: TRBV19
J gene: TRBJ1-2
CDR3 protein: CASSIVWTGSGYTF
CDR3 DNA: TGTGCCAGTAGTATAGTTTGGACAGGGAGCGGCTACACCTTC

clone size: .
D gene: .
V gene: TRBV6-5
J gene: TRBJ1-1
CDR3 protein: CASSYVGDMNTEAFF
CDR3 DNA: TGTGCCAGCAGTTACGTAGGGGACATGAACACTGAAGCTTTCTTT

clone size: .
D gene: .
V gene: TRBV19
J gene: TRBJ1-4
CDR3 protein: CASSIVTTNEKLFF
CDR3 DNA: TGTGCCAGTAGTATAGTAACAACTAATGAAAAACTGTTTTTT